The source of this T cell receptor (beta chain) is a study of shared T cell receptors in the human thymus. The germline V gene encodes CDR1 SGHAT and CDR2 FQNNGV. Trimming took 2 bases from V and 4 from J, leaving 14 bases between them. CDR3 length: 15 amino acids. Sequenced by immunoSEQ multiplex PCR; TCRdb stores in-frame clones only, minus some. The table records hundreds of thousands of clones, approximately 87% of them present only once. The sample also formed part of further work on human thymus T cells. From that paper: The study used thymus tissue resected during corrective heart surgery. Biased V and J segment usage appeared in thymus and peripheral blood.

The receptor comes from a boy younger than two with a congenital heart defect. Source material: thymocytes. The rearrangement links TRBV11-2 to TRBJ2-5; tentative D call: TRBD2 (5 bases). Written as DNA, the CDR3 is TGTGCCAGCAGCTTAACACGCGGGTTGCGAGAGACCCAGTACTTC. Its protein is CASSLTRGLRETQYF.